What follows are 20 T cell receptor beta chains derived from one specimen sequenced in a study of T cells in Graves' hyperthyroidism and ophthalmopathy. The CDR3 regions of TCR beta were amplified from RNA transcripts. The primer set for the first-round RT-PCR of the TCR CDR3 was HTBI. TCRdb processed the multiplex PCR reads anew with MiXCR; each CDR3 protein has one entry. In the table there are 500,000 or so distinct CDR3 sequences, roughly 16% of which are singletons. Sample: blood. These TCRs come from a woman aged 25 to 39 with Graves' ophthalmopathy.

This clonotype turned up a few times. V usage is TRBV12-3 or TRBV12-4 and J usage is TRBJ1-6; possible D gene TRBD1, 6 bases. The CDR3 runs 15 residues. V dropped 7 bases and J dropped 10 bases, with 20 bases sitting between them. The CDR3 DNA follows: TGTGCCAGCAATTCCCGGGACATTCAAACCTCACCCCTCCACTTT. Translating gives CASNSRDIQTSPLHF.

Details on this clonotype: Given a much more abundant clone one base away, this may be a read error. The rearrangement uses TRBV29-1 and TRBJ1-1; 7 bases match TRBD1. The CDR3 is 14 residues long. V lost 6 bases to trimming and J lost 5 bases; unmatched junction nucleotides: 12. Germline V gene data show CDR1 as SQVTM and CDR2 as ANQGSEA. Here the CDR3 DNA reads TGCAGCGTGGTAACGACAGGGAGCTTGACTGAAGCTTTCTTT. Amino acids: CSVVTTGSLTEAFF.

This clonotype was detected ten times or more. V usage is TRBV28 and J usage is TRBJ2-1; 7 bases are a match to TRBD1. Per the germline V gene, CDR1 is MDHEN and CDR2 is SYDVKM. CDR3 length equals 11 residues. V lost 11 bases to trimming and J lost 6 bases; unmatched junction nucleotides: 4. CDR3 sequence: CAGRQGNEQFF. The DNA of the CDR3 is TGTGCCGGCCGACAGGGCAATGAGCAGTTCTTC.

V usage is TRBV27 and J usage is TRBJ2-1; D is possibly TRBD2 (5 bases). The V gene lost 7 bases and the J gene lost 8 bases, with 15 bases spanning the gap. The germline CDR1 and CDR2 sequences are MNHEY and SMNVEV (reference sequence). The CDR3 runs to 13 residues. The CDR3 is CASIGGSADEQFF. CDR3 DNA sequence: TGTGCCAGCATTGGTGGGAGTGCGGATGAGCAGTTCTTC.

The chain combines TRBV6-5 with TRBJ2-7, with 10 bases matching TRBD2. Germline loops: CDR1 MNHEY, CDR2 SVGAGI. J lost 2 bases, V lost 0 bases, and 4 bases had no gene match. The CDR3 contains 16 residues. The CDR3 reads CASSYSSLAGAYEQYF. The CDR3 bases are TGTGCCAGCAGTTACTCGTCCCTAGCGGGGGCCTACGAGCAGTACTTC.

This clonotype was picked up many times. The chain carries TRBV28 and TRBJ1-2; 8 nucleotides match TRBD1. Germline trimming cut 8 bases from V and 5 bases from J; bases unmatched to any gene: 4. This CDR3 has 12 residues. CDR1 and CDR2 from the germline V gene are MDHEN and SYDVKM. CDR3 in DNA: TGTGCCAGCCACAGGGGGAATTATGGCTACACCTTC. It yields the protein CASHRGNYGYTF.

This clonotype was observed a handful of times. A much bigger clone sits one base away, suggesting this may be a read error. V usage is TRBV28 and J usage is TRBJ2-7; D is ambiguous. Germline V gene sequence: CDR1 MDHEN, CDR2 SYDVKM. CDR3 length equals 12 residues. V was clipped by 3 bases and J by 3 bases, with 6 bases between them. CDR3 sequence reads: CASSFPYYEQYF. The CDR3, as DNA: TGTGCCAGCAGTTTTCCCTACTACGAGCAGTACTTC.

Only a few counts were recorded for this clonotype. The CDR3 is CASSLRGGANIQYF. In DNA form, the CDR3 reads TGTGCCAGCAGCTTGCGAGGGGGCGCGAACATTCAGTACTTC. The V gene is TRBV28, the J gene TRBJ2-4; 7 bases agree with TRBD1. The V and J ends lost 6 bases and 7 bases, in that order; junction bases with no gene match: 9. The CDR3 consists of 14 residues. CDR1 and CDR2 from the germline V gene are MDHEN and SYDVKM.

In this sample, this clonotype turned up many times. The V call is TRBV28, the J call TRBJ2-4, with D possibly matching TRBD2 (5 bases). Germline values: CDR1 MDHEN, CDR2 SYDVKM. Trimming shortened V by 7 bases and J by 3 bases, and 13 bases separated the two germline ends. The CDR3 has 14 residues. In DNA, the CDR3 is TGTGCCAGCACAGGAGGCCTCCACAAAAACATTCAGTACTTC. Amino acids: CASTGGLHKNIQYF. The complete variable domain, with remaining parts taken from reference TRBV28 and TRBJ2-4, reads DVKVTQSSRYLVKRTGEKVFLECVQDMDHENMFWYRQDPGLGLRLIYFSYDVKMKEKGDIPEGYSVSREKKERFSLILESASTNQTSMYLCASTGGLHKNIQYFGAGTRLSVL.

In this sample, this clonotype turned up a few times. This chain uses TRBV20-1 with TRBJ1-1, with D possibly matching TRBD1 (5 bases). There are 12 residues in the CDR3. V was pared by 6 bases and J by 6 bases, with 14 bases between. Germline V gives CDR1 DFQATT, CDR2 SNEGSKA (reference sequence). The CDR3 loop reads CSAAEGRAEAFF. CDR3 DNA sequence: TGCAGTGCCGCGGAGGGGAGGGCTGAAGCTTTCTTT.

The rearrangement joins TRBV10-3 to TRBJ2-7; 10 bases line up with TRBD2. This CDR3 comprises 15 residues. Germline CDR1 ENHRY, CDR2 SYGVKD. V dropped 10 bases and J dropped 5; count of bases not matched to a gene: 14. The CDR3 region is CATSNPGLASDEQYF. The CDR3 DNA reads as TGTGCCACCTCTAACCCGGGACTAGCGTCCGACGAGCAGTACTTC.

The chain combines TRBV6-1 with TRBJ2-4, with D hard to call. There are 14 residues in the CDR3. V was trimmed by 5 bases and J by 2 bases, leaving 10 bases between them. CDR1 MNHNS and CDR2 SASEGT come from the germline V gene. CDR3 bases: TGTGCCAGCAGTTATAGAGAACCCAAAAACATTCAGTACTTC. Translated, it gives CASSYREPKNIQYF.

This clonotype was counted ten times or more. The chain has TRBV20-1 and TRBJ2-7, with D maybe TRBD2 (6 bases). Between the trimmed V and J ends, which lost 6 bases and 3 bases, there was a span of 21 bases. The germline gives CDR1 DFQATT, CDR2 SNEGSKA (reference sequence). This CDR3 has 15 amino acids. DNA of the CDR3: TGCAGTGCGTCCGCCGAGCGGGCGGTCTACTACGAGCAGTACTTC. Translated, it gives CSASAERAVYYEQYF.

As for this clonotype: At one end, the junction sequence differs from germline, possibly due to a read error. The rearrangement links TRBV6-5 to TRBJ2-2; the D is unclear. CDR1 is MNHEY and CDR2 is SVGAGI in the germline V gene. There are 16 residues in the CDR3. The CDR3 loop is CASSDSISSDTGELFF. CDR3 sequence (DNA): TGTGCCAGCAGTGACTCCATTAGTTCGGACACCGGGGAGCTGTTTTTT.

There are many counts of this clonotype. The chain links TRBV28 to TRBJ2-3, with unresolved D. There are 14 residues in the CDR3. Trimming cost V 5 bases and J 0 bases, with 9 bases left between them. From germline, CDR1 is MDHEN and CDR2 SYDVKM. The CDR3 DNA follows: TGTGCCAGCAGTGAGTCCCCTAGCACAGATACGCAGTATTTT. Translating gives CASSESPSTDTQYF.

This clonotype was seen only a few times. The genes are TRBV18 and TRBJ2-7; a weak D match, TRBD1 (6 bases). This CDR3 comprises 15 residues. Trimming took 2 bases from V and 3 from J, leaving 14 bases between them. Germline V gene sequence: CDR1 KGHSH, CDR2 LQKENI. CDR3 region: CASSPSIMDSYEQYF. CDR3 nucleotides: TGTGCCAGCTCACCAAGCATAATGGACAGCTACGAGCAGTACTTC.

This clonotype has at least ten counts. The V gene is TRBV5-1, the J gene TRBJ2-7; D unresolved. The CDR3 has 14 amino acids. Germline V gene data show CDR1 as SGHRS and CDR2 as YFSETQ. Trimming shortened V by 1 base and J by 2 bases, and 10 bases separated the two germline ends. CDR3 nucleotides: TGCGCCAGCAGCTTGAACAAAGCCACCTACGAGCAGTACTTC. This gives the protein CASSLNKATYEQYF.

The chain couples TRBV6-1 to TRBJ2-6; possibly TRBD1 for D (5 bases). Trimming left V 7 bases short and J 2 bases short, with 6 bases between. The CDR3 runs to 13 residues. The germline gives CDR1 MNHNS, CDR2 SASEGT. The CDR3 DNA reads TGTGCCAGCAAACAGGCTGGGGCCAACGTCCTGACTTTC. It codes for CASKQAGANVLTF.

This clonotype has just a few counts. This sequence joins TRBV5-4 and TRBJ2-7; 8 positions agree with TRBD2. This CDR3 spans 15 amino acids. Looked up from germline, CDR1 is SGHNT and CDR2 is YYREEE (reference sequence). The V gene end was trimmed by 4 bases and the J gene end by 3 bases; junction bases not matched to a gene: 9. CDR3 nucleotides: TGTGCCAGCAGCCCGGGGGGGGGTCGTGTCTACGAGCAGTACTTC. Translation gives CASSPGGGRVYEQYF.

At least ten counts were recorded for this clonotype. The chain joins TRBV28 to TRBJ1-1, with D perhaps matching TRBD1 (5 bases). V dropped 4 bases and J dropped 4 bases, with 13 bases sitting between them. The CDR3 length is 14 residues. CDR1 and CDR2 (germline): MDHEN, SYDVKM. CDR3 sequence reads: CASSSDGGTTEAFF. CDR3 coding DNA: TGTGCCAGCAGTTCAGACGGGGGGACCACTGAAGCTTTCTTT.